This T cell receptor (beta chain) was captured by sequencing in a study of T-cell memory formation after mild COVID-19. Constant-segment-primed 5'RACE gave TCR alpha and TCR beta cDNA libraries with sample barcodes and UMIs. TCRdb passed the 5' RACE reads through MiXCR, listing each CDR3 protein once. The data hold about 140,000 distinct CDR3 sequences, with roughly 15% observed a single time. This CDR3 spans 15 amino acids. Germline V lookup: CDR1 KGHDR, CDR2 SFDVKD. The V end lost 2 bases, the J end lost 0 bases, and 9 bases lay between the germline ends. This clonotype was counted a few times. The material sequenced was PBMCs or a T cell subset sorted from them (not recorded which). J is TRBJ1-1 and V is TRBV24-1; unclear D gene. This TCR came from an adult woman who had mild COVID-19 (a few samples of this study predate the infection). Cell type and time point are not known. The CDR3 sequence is CATSDSTAMNTEAFF. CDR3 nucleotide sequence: TGTGCCACCAGTGATTCAACTGCTATGAACACTGAAGCTTTCTTT.